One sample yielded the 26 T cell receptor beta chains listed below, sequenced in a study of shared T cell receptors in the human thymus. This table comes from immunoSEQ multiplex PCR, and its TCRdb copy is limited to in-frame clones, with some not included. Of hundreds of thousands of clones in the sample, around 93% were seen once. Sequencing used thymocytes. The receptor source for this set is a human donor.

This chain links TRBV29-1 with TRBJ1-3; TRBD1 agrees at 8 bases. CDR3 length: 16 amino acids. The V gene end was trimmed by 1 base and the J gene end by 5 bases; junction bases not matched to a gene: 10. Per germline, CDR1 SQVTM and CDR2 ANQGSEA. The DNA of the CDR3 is TGCAGCGTTGAAGGAGAGTGGCAGGGGGCTAGAAACACCATATATTTT. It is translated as CSVEGEWQGARNTIYF.

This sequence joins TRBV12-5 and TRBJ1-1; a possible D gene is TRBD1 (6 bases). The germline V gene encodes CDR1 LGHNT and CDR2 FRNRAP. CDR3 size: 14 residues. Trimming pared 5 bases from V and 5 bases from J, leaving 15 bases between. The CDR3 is CASGTTGAVTEAFF. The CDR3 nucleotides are TGTGCTAGTGGTACCACGGGGGCGGTAACTGAAGCTTTCTTT.

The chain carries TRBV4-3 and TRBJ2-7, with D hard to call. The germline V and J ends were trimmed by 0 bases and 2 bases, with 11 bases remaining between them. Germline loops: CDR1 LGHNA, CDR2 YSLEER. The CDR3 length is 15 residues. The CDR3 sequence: CASSQDLACPYEQYF. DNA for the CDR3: TGCGCCAGCAGCCAAGATTTGGCGTGTCCCTACGAGCAGTACTTC.

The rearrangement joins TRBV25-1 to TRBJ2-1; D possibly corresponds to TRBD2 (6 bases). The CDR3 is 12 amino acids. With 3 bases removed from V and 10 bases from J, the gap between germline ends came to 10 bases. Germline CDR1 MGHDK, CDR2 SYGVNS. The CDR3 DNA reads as TGTGCCAGCAGTGATCCGGGGAGGGAGCAGTTCTTC. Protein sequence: CASSDPGREQFF.

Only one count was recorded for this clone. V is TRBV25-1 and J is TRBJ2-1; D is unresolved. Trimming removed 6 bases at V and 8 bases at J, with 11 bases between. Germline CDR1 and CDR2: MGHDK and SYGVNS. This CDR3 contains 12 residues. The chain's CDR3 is CASRPPGHEQFF. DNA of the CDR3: TGTGCCAGCAGGCCCCCGGGCCATGAGCAGTTCTTC.

CDR3 sequence (DNA): TGCAGCGTTTGGGACAGGGAACCGGGTGGCTACACCTTC. Encoded protein: CSVWDREPGGYTF. The chain employs TRBV29-1 and TRBJ1-2; 9 bases fit TRBD1. CDR3 length: 13 residues. Germline values: CDR1 SQVTM, CDR2 ANQGSEA. Unmatched junction bases numbered 8, after V lost 5 bases and J lost 7 bases.

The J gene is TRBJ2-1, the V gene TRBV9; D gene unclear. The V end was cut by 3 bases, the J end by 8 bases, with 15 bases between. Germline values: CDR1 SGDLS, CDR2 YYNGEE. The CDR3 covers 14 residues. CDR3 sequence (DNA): TGTGCCAGCAGCGGTGGCGACTCCGAGGATGAGCAGTTCTTC. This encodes CASSGGDSEDEQFF.

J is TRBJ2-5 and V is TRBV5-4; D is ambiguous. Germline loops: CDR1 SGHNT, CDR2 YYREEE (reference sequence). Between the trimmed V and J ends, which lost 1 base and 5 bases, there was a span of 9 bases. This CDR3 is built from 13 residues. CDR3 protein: CASSLWALETQYF. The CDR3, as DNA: TGTGCCAGCAGCTTGTGGGCTCTGGAGACCCAGTACTTC.

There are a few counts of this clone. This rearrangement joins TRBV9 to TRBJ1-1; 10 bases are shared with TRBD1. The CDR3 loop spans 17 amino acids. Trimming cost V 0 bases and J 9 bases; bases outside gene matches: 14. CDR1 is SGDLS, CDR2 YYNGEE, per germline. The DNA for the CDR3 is TGTGCCAGCAGCGTAGGAAGGGACAGGGGAGTTACTGATCAAGCTTTCTTT. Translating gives CASSVGRDRGVTDQAFF.

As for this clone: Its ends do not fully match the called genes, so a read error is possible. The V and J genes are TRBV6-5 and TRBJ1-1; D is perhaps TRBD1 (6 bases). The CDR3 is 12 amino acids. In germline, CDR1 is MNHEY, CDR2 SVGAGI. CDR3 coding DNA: TGTGCCAGCAGAAACATTAGGACAGTCCAAGTCTTT. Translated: CASRNIRTVQVF.

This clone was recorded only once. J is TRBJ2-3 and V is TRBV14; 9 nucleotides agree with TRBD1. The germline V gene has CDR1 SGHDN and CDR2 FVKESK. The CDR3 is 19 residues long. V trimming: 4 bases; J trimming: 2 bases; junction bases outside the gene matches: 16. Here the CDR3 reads CASSPRTGEDWNLTDTQYF. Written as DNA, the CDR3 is TGTGCCAGCAGCCCCAGGACAGGGGAGGATTGGAACCTCACAGATACGCAGTATTTT.

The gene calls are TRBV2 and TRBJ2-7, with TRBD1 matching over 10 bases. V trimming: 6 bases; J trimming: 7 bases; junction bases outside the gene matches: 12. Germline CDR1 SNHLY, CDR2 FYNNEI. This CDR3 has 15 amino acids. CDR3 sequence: CASRLTGTGAREQYF. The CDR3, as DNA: TGTGCCAGCAGGCTCACCGGGACAGGGGCGCGAGAGCAGTACTTC. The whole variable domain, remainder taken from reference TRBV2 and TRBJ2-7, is EPEVTQTPSHQVTQMGQEVILRCVPISNHLYFYWYRQILGQKVEFLVSFYNNEISEKSEIFDDQFSVERPDGSNFTLKIRSTKLEDSAMYFCASRLTGTGAREQYFGPGTRLTVT.

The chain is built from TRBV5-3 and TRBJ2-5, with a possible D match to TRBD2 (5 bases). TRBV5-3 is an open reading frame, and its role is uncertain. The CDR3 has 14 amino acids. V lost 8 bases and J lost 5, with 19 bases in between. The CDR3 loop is CASSHRTPRETQYF. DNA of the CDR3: TGTGCCAGTTCCCATCGGACTCCTAGGGAGACCCAGTACTTC.

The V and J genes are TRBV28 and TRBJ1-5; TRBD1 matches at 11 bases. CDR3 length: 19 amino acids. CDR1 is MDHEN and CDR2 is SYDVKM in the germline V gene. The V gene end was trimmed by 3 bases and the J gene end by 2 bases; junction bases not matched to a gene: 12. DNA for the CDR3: TGTGCCAGCAGTTTCTTTAGGGACAGGGGGGTTCTTGGCAATCAGCCCCAGCATTTT. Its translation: CASSFFRDRGVLGNQPQHF.

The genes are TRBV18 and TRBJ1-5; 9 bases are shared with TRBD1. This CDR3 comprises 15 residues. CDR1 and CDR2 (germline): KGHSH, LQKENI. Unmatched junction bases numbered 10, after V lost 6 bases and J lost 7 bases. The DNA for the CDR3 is TGTGCCAGCTCTGCAACCGGGACAGGGTGCCAGCCCCAGCATTTT. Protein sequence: CASSATGTGCQPQHF.

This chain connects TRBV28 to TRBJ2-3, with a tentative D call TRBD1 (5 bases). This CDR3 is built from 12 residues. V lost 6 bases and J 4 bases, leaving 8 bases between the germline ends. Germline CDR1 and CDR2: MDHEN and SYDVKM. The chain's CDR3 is CASSRVADTQYF. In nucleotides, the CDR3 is TGTGCCAGCAGCAGGGTGGCAGATACGCAGTATTTT.

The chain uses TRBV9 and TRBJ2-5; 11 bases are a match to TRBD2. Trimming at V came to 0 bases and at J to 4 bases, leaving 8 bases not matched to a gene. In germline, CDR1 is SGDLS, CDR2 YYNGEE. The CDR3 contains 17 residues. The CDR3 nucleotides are TGTGCCAGCAGCGTAGCGGGTCCAGGACTAGCGGGAGAGACCCAGTACTTC. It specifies CASSVAGPGLAGETQYF.

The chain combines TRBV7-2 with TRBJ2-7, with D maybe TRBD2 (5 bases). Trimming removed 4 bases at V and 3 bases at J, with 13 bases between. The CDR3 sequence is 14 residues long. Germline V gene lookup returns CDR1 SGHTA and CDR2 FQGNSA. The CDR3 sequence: CASSSPGKIYEQYF. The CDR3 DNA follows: TGTGCCAGCAGCTCCCCGGGGAAGATCTACGAGCAGTACTTC.

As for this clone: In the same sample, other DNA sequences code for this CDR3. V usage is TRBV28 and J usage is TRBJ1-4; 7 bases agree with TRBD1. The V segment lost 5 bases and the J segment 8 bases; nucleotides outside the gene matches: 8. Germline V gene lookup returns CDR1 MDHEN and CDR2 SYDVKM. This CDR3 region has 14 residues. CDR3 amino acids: CASSLQGRGEKLFF. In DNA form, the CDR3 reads TGTGCCAGCAGTCTACAGGGGCGCGGGGAAAAACTGTTTTTT.

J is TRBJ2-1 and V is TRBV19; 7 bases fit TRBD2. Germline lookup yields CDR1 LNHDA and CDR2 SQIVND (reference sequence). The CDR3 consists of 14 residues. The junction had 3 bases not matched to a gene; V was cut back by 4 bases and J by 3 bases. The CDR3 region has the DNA TGTGCCAGTAGTAATGGCGGGAGCTACAATGAGCAGTTCTTC. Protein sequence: CASSNGGSYNEQFF.

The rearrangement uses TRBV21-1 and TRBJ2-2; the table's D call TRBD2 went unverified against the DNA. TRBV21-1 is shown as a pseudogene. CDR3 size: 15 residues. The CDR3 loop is CASSQTSGNTGELFF. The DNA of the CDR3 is TGTGCCAGCAGCCAGACTAGCGGGAACACCGGGGAGCTGTTTTTT.

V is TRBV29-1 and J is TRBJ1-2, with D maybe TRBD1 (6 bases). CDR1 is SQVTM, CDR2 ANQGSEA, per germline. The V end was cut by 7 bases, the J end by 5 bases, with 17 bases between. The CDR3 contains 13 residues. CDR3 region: CSARTTGSYGYTF. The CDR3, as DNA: TGCAGCGCCCGAACGACAGGATCGTATGGCTACACCTTC. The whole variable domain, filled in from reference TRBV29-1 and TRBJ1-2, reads SAVISQKPSRDICQRGTSLTIQCQVDSQVTMMFWYRQQPGQSLTLIATANQGSEATYESGFVIDKFPISRPNLTFSTLTVSNMSPEDSSIYLCSARTTGSYGYTFGSGTRLTVV.

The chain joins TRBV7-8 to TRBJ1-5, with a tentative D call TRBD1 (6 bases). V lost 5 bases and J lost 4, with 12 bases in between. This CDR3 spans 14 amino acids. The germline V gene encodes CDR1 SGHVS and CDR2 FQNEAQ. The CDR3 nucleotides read TGTGCCAGCAGCCGACAGGAGCCTAATCAGCCCCAGCATTTT. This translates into CASSRQEPNQPQHF.

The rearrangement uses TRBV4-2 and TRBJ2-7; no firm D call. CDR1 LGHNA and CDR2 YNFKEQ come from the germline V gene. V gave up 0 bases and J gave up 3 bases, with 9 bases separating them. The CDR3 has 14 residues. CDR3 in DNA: TGTGCCAGCAGCCAAGATTTGGGCATCTACGAGCAGTACTTC. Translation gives CASSQDLGIYEQYF.

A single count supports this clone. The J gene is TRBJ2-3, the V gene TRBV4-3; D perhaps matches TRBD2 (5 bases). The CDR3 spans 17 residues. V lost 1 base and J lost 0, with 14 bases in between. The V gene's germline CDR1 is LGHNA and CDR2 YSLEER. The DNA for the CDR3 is TGCGCCAGCAGCCAAGTAACGGACTCCTGGAGCACAGATACGCAGTATTTT. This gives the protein CASSQVTDSWSTDTQYF.

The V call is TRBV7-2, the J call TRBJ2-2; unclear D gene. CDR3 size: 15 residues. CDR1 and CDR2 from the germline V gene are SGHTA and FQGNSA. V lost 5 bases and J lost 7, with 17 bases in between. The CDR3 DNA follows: TGTGCCAGCAGCGTTCTCGGGTCCGTAGGCGGGGAGCTGTTTTTT. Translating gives CASSVLGSVGGELFF. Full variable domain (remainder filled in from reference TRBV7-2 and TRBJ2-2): GAGVSQSPSNKVTEKGKDVELRCDPISGHTALYWYRQSLGQGLEFLIYFQGNSAPDKSGLPSDRFSAERTGGSVSTLTIQRTQQEDSAVYLCASSVLGSVGGELFFGEGSRLTVL.